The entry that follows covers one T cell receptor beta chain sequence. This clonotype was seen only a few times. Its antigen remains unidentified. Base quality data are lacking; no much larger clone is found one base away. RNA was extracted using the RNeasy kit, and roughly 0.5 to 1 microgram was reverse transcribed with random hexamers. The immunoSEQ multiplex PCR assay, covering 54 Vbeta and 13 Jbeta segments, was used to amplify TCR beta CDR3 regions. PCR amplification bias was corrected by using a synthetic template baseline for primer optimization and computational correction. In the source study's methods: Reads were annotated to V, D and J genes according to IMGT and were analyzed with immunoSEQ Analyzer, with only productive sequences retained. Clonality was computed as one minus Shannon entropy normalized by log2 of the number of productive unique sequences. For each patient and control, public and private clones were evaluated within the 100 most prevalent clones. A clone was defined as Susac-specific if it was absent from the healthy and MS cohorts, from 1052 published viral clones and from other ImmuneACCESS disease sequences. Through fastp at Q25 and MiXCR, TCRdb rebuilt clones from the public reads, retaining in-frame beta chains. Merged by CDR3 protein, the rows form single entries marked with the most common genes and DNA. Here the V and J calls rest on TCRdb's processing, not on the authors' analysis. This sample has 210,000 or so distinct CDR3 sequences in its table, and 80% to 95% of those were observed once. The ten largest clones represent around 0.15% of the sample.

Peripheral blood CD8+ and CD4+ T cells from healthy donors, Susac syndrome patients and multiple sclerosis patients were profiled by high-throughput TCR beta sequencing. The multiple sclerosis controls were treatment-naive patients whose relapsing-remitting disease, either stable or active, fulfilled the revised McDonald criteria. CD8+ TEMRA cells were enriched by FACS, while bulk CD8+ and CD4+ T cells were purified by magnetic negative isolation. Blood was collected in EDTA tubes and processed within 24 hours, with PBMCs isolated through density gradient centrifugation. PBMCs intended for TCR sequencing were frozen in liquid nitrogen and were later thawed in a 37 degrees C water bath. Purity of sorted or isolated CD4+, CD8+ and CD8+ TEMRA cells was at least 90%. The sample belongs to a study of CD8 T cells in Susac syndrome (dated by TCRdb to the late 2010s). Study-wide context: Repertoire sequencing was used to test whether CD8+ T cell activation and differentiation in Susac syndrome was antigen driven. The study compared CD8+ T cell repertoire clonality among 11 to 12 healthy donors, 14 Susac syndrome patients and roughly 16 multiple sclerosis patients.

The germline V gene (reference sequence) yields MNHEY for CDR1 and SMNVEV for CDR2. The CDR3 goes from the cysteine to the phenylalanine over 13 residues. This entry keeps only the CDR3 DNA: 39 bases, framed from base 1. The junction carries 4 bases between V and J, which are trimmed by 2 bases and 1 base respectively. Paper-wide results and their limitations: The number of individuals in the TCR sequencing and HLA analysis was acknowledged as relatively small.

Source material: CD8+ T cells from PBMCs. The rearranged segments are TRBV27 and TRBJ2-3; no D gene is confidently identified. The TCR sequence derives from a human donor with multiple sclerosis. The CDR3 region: CASSLDGTDTQYF. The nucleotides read TGTGCCAGCAGTTTAGATGGCACAGATACGCAGTATTTT.